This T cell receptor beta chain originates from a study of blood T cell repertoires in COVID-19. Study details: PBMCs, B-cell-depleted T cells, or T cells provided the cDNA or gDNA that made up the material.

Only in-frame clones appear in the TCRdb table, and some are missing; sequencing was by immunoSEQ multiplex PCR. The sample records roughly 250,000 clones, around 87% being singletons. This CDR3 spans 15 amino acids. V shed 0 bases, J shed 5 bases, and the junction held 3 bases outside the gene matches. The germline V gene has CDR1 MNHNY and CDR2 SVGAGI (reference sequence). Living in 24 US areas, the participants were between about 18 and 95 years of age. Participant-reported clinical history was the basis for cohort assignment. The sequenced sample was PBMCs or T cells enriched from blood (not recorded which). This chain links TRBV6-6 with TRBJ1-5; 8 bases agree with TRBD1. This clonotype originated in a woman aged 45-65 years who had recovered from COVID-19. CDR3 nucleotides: TGTGCCAGCAGTTACTCATCAGGGGGCGATCAGCCCCAGCATTTT. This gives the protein CASSYSSGGDQPQHF.